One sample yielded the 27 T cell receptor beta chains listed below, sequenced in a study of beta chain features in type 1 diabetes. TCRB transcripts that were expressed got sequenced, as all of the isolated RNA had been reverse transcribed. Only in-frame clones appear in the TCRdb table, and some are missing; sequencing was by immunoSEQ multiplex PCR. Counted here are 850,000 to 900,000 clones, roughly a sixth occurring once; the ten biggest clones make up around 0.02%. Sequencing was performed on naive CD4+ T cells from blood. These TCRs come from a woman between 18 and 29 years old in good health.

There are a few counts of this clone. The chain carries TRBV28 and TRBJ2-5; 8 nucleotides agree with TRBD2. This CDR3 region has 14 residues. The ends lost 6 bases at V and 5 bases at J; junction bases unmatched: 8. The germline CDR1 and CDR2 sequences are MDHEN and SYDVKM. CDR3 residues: CASRPSGRVETQYF. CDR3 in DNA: TGTGCCAGCAGACCGAGCGGGAGAGTGGAGACCCAGTACTTC.

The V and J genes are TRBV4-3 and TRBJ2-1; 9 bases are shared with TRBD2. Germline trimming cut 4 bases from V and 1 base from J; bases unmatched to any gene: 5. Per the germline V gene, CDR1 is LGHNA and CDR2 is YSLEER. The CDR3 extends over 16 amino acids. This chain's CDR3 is CASSRRTSDSYNEQFF. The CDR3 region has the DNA TGCGCCAGCAGCCGGAGGACTAGCGATTCCTACAATGAGCAGTTCTTC.

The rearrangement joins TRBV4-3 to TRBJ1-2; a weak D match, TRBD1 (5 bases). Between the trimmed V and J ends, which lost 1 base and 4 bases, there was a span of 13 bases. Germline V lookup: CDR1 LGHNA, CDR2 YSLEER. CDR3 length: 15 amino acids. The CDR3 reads CASSQATQGPYGYTF. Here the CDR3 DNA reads TGCGCCAGCAGCCAAGCCACTCAGGGCCCCTATGGCTACACCTTC.

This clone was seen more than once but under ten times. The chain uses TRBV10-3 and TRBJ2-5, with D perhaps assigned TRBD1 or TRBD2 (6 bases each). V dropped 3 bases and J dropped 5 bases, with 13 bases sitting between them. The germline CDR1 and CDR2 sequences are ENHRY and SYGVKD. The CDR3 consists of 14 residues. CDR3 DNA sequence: TGTGCCATCAGTGAATACAGGGAGGTTGAGACCCAGTACTTC. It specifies CAISEYREVETQYF.

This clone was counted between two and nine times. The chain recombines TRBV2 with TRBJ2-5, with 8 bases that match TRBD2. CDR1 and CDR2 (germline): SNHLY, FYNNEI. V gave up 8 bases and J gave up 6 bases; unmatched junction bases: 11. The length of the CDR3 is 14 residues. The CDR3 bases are TGTGCCAGCGGAGGGGAAGCGGGAGCTCAGACCCAGTACTTC. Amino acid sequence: CASGGEAGAQTQYF.

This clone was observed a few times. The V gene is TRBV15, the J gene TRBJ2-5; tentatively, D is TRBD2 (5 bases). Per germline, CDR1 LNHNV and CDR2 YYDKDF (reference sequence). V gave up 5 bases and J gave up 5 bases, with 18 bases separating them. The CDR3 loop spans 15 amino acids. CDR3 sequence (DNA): TGTGCCACCAGCGTGATAGCGAGAGCCGCCGAGACCCAGTACTTC. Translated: CATSVIARAAETQYF.

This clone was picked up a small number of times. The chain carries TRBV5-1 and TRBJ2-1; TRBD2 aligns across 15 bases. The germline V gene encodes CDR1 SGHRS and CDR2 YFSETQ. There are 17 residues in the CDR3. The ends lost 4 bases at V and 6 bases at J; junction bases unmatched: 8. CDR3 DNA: TGCGCCAGCAGCCCCGGACTAGCGGGAGGGTTAGGCAATGAGCAGTTCTTC. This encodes CASSPGLAGGLGNEQFF.

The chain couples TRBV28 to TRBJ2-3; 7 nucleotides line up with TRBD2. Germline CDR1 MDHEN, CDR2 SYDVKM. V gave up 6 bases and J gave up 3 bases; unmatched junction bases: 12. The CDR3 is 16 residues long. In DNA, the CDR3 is TGTGCCAGCAGCCGCCCCCATGGGGAGGGGACAGATACGCAGTATTTT. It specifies CASSRPHGEGTDTQYF.

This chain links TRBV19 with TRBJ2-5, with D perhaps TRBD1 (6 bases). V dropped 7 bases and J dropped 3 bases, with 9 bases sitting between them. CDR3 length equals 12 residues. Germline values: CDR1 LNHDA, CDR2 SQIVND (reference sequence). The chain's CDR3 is CASMDRKETQYF. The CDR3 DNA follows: TGTGCCAGTATGGACAGAAAAGAGACCCAGTACTTC.

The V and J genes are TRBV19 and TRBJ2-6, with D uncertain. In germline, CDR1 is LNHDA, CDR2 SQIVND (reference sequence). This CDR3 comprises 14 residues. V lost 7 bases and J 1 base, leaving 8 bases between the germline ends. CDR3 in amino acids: CASIARSGANVLTF. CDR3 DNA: TGTGCCAGTATTGCGAGGTCTGGGGCCAACGTCCTGACTTTC.

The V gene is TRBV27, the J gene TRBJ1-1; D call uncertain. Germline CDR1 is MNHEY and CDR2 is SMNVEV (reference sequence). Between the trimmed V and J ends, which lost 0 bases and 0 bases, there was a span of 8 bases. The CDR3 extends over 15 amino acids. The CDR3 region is CASSLSYSMNTEAFF. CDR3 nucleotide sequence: TGTGCCAGCAGTTTATCGTACAGCATGAACACTGAAGCTTTCTTT.

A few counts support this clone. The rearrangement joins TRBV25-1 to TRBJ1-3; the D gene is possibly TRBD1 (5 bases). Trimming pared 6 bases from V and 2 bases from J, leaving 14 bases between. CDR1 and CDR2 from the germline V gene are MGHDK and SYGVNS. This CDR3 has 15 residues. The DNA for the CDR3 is TGTGCCAGCAGACCCCAGGGAAACACTGGAAACACCATATATTTT. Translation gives CASRPQGNTGNTIYF. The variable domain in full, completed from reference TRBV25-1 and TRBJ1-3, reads EADIYQTPRYLVIGTGKKITLECSQTMGHDKMYWYQQDPGMELHLIHYSYGVNSTEKGDLSSESTVSRIRTEHFPLTLESARPSHTSQYLCASRPQGNTGNTIYFGEGSWLTVV.

The CDR3 region has the DNA TGTGCCAGCAGCAAGGGACACACCGGGGAGCTGTTTTTT. This sequence encodes CASSKGHTGELFF. The chain employs TRBV11-3 and TRBJ2-2; D possibly uses TRBD1 or TRBD2 (5 bases each). Germline CDR1 SGHNT, CDR2 YENEEA. The CDR3 contains 13 residues. V was trimmed by 5 bases and J by 3 bases, leaving 7 bases between them.

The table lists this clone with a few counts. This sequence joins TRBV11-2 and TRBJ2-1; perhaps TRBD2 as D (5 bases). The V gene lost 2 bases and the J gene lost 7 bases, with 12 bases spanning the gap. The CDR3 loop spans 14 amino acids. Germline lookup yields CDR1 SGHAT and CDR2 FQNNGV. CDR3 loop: CASSLIQRRNEQFF. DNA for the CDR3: TGTGCCAGCAGCTTAATTCAGCGGAGAAATGAGCAGTTCTTC.

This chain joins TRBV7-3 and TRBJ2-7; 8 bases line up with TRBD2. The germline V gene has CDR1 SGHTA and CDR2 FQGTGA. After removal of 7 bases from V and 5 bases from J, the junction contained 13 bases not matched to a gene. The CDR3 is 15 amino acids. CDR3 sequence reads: CASKSRTSGPHEQYF. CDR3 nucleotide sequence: TGTGCCAGCAAAAGTCGAACTAGCGGTCCCCACGAGCAGTACTTC.

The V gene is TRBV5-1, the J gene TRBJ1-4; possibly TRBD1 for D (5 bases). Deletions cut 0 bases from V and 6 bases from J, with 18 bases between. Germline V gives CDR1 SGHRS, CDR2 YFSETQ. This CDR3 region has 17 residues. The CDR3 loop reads CASSLVGRTHQDEKLFF. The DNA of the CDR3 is TGCGCCAGCAGCTTGGTCGGTCGGACACACCAGGATGAAAAACTGTTTTTT. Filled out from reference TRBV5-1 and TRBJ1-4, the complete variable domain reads KAGVTQTPRYLIKTRGQQVTLSCSPISGHRSVSWYQQTPGQGLQFLFEYFSETQRNKGNFPGRFSGRQFSNSRSEMNVSTLELGDSALYLCASSLVGRTHQDEKLFFGSGTQLSVL.

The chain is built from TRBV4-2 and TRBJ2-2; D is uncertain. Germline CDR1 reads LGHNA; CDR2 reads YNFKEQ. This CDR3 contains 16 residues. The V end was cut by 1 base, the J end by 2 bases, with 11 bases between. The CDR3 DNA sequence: TGTGCCAGCAGCCAAGTCCACCCGATAAACACCGGGGAGCTGTTTTTT. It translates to CASSQVHPINTGELFF.

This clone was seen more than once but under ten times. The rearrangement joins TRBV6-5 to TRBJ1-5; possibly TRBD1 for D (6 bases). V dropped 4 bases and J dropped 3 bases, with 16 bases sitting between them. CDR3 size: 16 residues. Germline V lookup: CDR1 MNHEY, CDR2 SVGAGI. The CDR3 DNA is TGTGCCAGCAGTTCGTCCGGTAGGGGGTACAATCAGCCCCAGCATTTT. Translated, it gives CASSSSGRGYNQPQHF.

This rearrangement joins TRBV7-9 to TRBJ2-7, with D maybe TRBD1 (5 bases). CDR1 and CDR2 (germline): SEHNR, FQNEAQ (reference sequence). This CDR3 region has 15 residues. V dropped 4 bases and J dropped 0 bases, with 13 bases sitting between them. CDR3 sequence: CASSSPTDSSYEQYF. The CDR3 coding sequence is TGTGCCAGCAGCTCCCCGACTGACAGCTCCTACGAGCAGTACTTC.

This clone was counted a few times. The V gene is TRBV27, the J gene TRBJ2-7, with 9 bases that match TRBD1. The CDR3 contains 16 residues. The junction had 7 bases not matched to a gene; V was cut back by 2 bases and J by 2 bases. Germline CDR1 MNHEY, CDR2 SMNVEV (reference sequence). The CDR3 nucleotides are TGTGCCAGCAGTTTAATCGGGACAGGGTCACCCTACGAGCAGTACTTC. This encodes CASSLIGTGSPYEQYF.

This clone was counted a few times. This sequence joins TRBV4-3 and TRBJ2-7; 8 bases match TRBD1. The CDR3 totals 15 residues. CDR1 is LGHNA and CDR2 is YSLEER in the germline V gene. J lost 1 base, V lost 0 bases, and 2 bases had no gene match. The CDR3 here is CASSQDRDRSYEQYF. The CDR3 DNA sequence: TGCGCCAGCAGCCAAGATCGGGACAGGTCCTACGAGCAGTACTTC.

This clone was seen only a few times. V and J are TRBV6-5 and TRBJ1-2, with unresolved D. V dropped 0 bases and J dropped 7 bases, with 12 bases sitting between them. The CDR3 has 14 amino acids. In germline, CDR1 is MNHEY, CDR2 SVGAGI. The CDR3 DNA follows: TGTGCCAGCAGTTACTCGGACCACTTCGCTGGCTACACCTTC. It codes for CASSYSDHFAGYTF.

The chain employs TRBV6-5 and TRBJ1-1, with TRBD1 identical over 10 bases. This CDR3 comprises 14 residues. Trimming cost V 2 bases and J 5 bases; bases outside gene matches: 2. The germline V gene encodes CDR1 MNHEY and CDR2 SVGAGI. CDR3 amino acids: CASSYGDRGTEAFF. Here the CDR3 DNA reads TGTGCCAGCAGTTACGGGGACAGGGGAACTGAAGCTTTCTTT.

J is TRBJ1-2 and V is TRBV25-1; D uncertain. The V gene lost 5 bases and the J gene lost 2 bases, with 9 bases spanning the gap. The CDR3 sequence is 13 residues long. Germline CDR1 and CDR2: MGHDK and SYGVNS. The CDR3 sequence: CASSWAENYGYTF. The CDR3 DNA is TGTGCCAGCAGTTGGGCGGAGAACTATGGCTACACCTTC.

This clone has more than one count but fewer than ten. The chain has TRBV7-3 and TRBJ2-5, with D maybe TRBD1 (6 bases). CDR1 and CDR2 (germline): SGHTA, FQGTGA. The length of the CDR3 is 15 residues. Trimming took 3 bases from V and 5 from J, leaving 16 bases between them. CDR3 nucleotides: TGTGCCAGCAGCTTCACGGGAACCCAGGGGGAGACCCAGTACTTC. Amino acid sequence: CASSFTGTQGETQYF.

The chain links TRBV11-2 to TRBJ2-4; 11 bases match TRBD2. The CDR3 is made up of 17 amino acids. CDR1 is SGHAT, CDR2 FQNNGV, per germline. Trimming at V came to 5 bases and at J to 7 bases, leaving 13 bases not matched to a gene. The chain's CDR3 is CASSQNSGRAIGNIQYF. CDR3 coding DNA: TGTGCCAGCAGCCAGAATAGCGGGAGGGCCATCGGGAACATTCAGTACTTC.

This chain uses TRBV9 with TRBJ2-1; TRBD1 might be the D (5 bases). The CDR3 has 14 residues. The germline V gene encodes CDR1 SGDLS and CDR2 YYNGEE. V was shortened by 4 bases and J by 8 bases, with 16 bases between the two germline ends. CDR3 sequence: CASSPRTTQDEQFF. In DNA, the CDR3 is TGTGCCAGCAGCCCCCGGACAACCCAGGATGAGCAGTTCTTC.